What follows are 3 T cell receptor beta chains derived from one specimen sequenced in a study of early T cells in non-severe SARS-CoV-2 infection. TCRdb passed the 5' RACE reads through MiXCR, listing each CDR3 protein once. The table has some 70,000 distinct CDR3 sequences, 9.1% seen once. Sequencing used whole blood. The receptors were sampled from an adult who was a healthcare worker with PCR-confirmed SARS-CoV-2 infection or an uninfected control (not recorded which).

This clonotype was seen repeatedly, ten times or more. The DNA for the CDR3 is TGTGCCAGCAGCTTTGGAGATACGCAGTATTTT. It specifies CASSFGDTQYF. The rearrangement uses TRBV7-2 and TRBJ2-3, with unresolved D. Germline V CDR1 and CDR2: SGHTA, FQGNSA. V lost 3 bases to trimming and J lost 5 bases, with 3 bases between them. This CDR3 region has 11 residues.

A few counts support this clonotype. The rearrangement uses TRBV2 and TRBJ1-1; D uncertain. The CDR3 length is 13 residues. V lost 10 bases and J 0 bases, leaving 12 bases between the germline ends. Germline CDR1 SNHLY, CDR2 FYNNEI. The CDR3 DNA reads TGTGCCACAAATCAGCAAATGAACACTGAAGCTTTCTTT. As protein: CATNQQMNTEAFF. Looking up the rest from reference TRBV2 and TRBJ1-1 gives the full variable domain: EPEVTQTPSHQVTQMGQEVILRCVPISNHLYFYWYRQILGQKVEFLVSFYNNEISEKSEIFDDQFSVERPDGSNFTLKIRSTKLEDSAMYFCATNQQMNTEAFFGQGTRLTVV.

About this clonotype: This may be a read error, as it is one base from a much larger clone. V usage is TRBV5-4 and J usage is TRBJ1-5; 8 nucleotides align to TRBD1. The germline V gene encodes CDR1 SGHNT and CDR2 YYREEE (reference sequence). This CDR3 is 14 amino acids long. DNA of the CDR3: TGTGTCAGCAGCCCGGGACAGGATGTTCAGCCCCAGCATTTT. The encoded protein is CVSSPGQDVQPQHF.